This T cell receptor (beta chain) was recorded in a study of T cells in Graves' hyperthyroidism and ophthalmopathy. Study overall: The initial diagnosis was the point when peripheral blood was collected, ahead of any treatment. Study results and limitations: Most thyroid clonotypes expanded above 0.001 were also detected in blood.

RNA transcripts yielded amplified TCR beta CDR3 regions. The HTBI primer set was used in a first-round RT-PCR of the TCR CDR3. Using its own MiXCR run on the multiplex PCR reads, TCRdb lists one record per CDR3 protein. The table lists 450,000 to 650,000 distinct CDR3 sequences, 14% of them singletons. The CDR3 is 14 residues long. Per the germline V gene, CDR1 is SGHAT and CDR2 is FQNNGV. The ends lost 7 bases at V and 10 bases at J; junction bases unmatched: 8. Worth noting for this clonotype: Its target is unknown.

The V call is TRBV11-2, the J call TRBJ2-1; 12 nucleotides line up with TRBD2. Material: blood. The sequence was obtained from a woman younger than 30 with Graves' ophthalmopathy. CDR3 bases: TGTGCCAGCACAGGACTAGCGGGATCCTTGGAGCAGTTCTTC. This gives the protein CASTGLAGSLEQFF.